The rows below give T cell receptor beta chains drawn from one sample of a study of monozygotic twins with inflammatory bowel disease. Each CDR3 protein gets one entry in TCRdb, which reprocessed the 5' RACE reads and gives no DNA. The sample table sets out hundreds of thousands of distinct CDR3 sequences. Material for sequencing was blood. The receptors derive from a human donor with ulcerative colitis or Crohn's disease, or a healthy co-twin of an affected twin (not recorded which). Each CDR3 is given with its conserved first and last residue.

j_call v_call cdr3_aa
TRBJ2-1 TRBV7-3 CASSSYSGLGNNEQFF
TRBJ2-5 TRBV11-2 CASSLDGTPQETQYF
TRBJ2-1 TRBV6-1 CASSATSGSVNEQFF
TRBJ2-3 TRBV12-3/TRBV12-4 CASREGQGGPSTDTQYF
TRBJ1-4 TRBV10-3 CAITGGVDEKLFF
TRBJ2-5 TRBV6-5 CASSFGGWTGERETQYF
TRBJ2-5 TRBV5-1 CASSLAPDGARETQYF
TRBJ1-1 TRBV29-1 CSVAGIMNTEAFF
TRBJ1-2 TRBV7-2 CASSLHRSYGYTF
TRBJ2-1 TRBV29-1 CSVEQLAAEQFF
TRBJ2-1 TRBV4-1 CASSQDGGGGSYNEQFF
TRBJ2-1 TRBV5-6 CASSLAPTGSYNEQFF
TRBJ2-2 TRBV29-1 CSVRDPANTGELFF
TRBJ2-1 TRBV5-4 CASSLGGMGNEQFF
TRBJ2-3 TRBV27 CASSPRQRDTQYF
TRBJ2-3 TRBV21-1 CASSKGVLGCTDTQYF
TRBJ1-6 TRBV5-1 CASSPWGGADSPLHF
TRBJ1-3 TRBV11-2 CASAVGFAGPGNTIYF
TRBJ2-1 TRBV3-1 CASSQGTSGEQFF
TRBJ1-5 TRBV6-1 CASSGGGQPQHF
TRBJ2-3 TRBV7-2 CASSVSPDTQYF
TRBJ1-2 TRBV5-1 CASSLLSGQGIYGYTF